This entry lists 17 T cell receptor beta chains sequenced from one sample in a study of CD8+CD57+ T cells in acquired aplastic anemia. Template material for TCR beta VDJ and CDR3 profiling consisted of genomic DNA. One entry per CDR3 protein results from TCRdb running MiXCR on the reads. The table lists about 160,000 distinct CDR3 sequences, over 55% of them singletons. All patients picked for sequencing had shown, by flow cytometry, an expansion of CD8+CD57+ cells. Sequencing was done on a sample of sorted CD4+, CD8+, or CD8+CD57+ T cells (not recorded which) from PBMCs. The receptors originated from a human donor with aplastic anemia.

This rearrangement joins TRBV20-1 to TRBJ2-1; D possibly uses TRBD1 or TRBD2 (5 bases each). Germline CDR1 reads DFQATT; CDR2 reads SNEGSKA (reference sequence). Trimming left V 7 bases short and J 6 bases short, with 16 bases between. The CDR3 consists of 13 residues. CDR3 sequence (DNA): TGCAGTGAGGCCGTAGAGGGGAGCAATGAGCAGTTCTTC. Amino acids: CSEAVEGSNEQFF.

The chain carries TRBV7-9 and TRBJ1-3; D uncertain. This CDR3 contains 17 residues. Germline CDR1 and CDR2: SEHNR and FQNEAQ (reference sequence). Deletions cut 1 base from V and 2 bases from J, with 15 bases between. For the CDR3, the DNA is TGTGCCAGCAGCTTAGAGGGTAGATACTTCACTGGAAACACCATATATTTT. As protein: CASSLEGRYFTGNTIYF.

V and J are TRBV5-1 and TRBJ1-1; unclear D gene. The V end was cut by 0 bases, the J end by 1 base, with 10 bases between. Germline CDR1 is SGHRS and CDR2 is YFSETQ. CDR3 length: 15 residues. The CDR3: CASSLGLAGNTEAFF. The CDR3 DNA follows: TGCGCCAGCAGCTTGGGATTGGCAGGGAACACTGAAGCTTTCTTT.

This clonotype has just a few counts. V gene TRBV29-1 combines with J gene TRBJ1-1; a weak D match, TRBD1 (5 bases). The germline V and J ends were trimmed by 6 bases and 1 base, with 15 bases remaining between them. There are 14 residues in the CDR3. From germline, CDR1 is SQVTM and CDR2 ANQGSEA. The CDR3 region is CSVLDAGGNTEAFF. The CDR3 nucleotides read TGCAGCGTATTGGACGCGGGGGGGAACACTGAAGCTTTCTTT. Drawing the rest from reference TRBV29-1 and TRBJ1-1, the complete variable domain is SAVISQKPSRDICQRGTSLTIQCQVDSQVTMMFWYRQQPGQSLTLIATANQGSEATYESGFVIDKFPISRPNLTFSTLTVSNMSPEDSSIYLCSVLDAGGNTEAFFGQGTRLTVV.

This clonotype was detected only once. This chain connects TRBV6-5 to TRBJ1-2; D call uncertain. The germline V and J ends were trimmed by 6 bases and 8 bases, with 16 bases remaining between them. The CDR3 runs 13 residues. Germline CDR1 and CDR2: MNHEY and SVGAGI. The CDR3 sequence is CASSPVGPLGYTF. CDR3 nucleotide sequence: TGTGCCAGCAGCCCAGTAGGCCCCTTAGGCTACACCTTC.

The chain employs TRBV20-1 and TRBJ2-7, with D hard to call. The CDR3 totals 11 residues. The V gene's germline CDR1 is DFQATT and CDR2 SNEGSKA (reference sequence). V lost 4 bases and J lost 3, with 7 bases in between. CDR3 nucleotides: TGCAGTGCTACTCAAGACTACGAGCAGTACTTC. This encodes CSATQDYEQYF.

The chain employs TRBV20-1 and TRBJ1-5; no firm D call. CDR3 length: 16 residues. In germline, CDR1 is DFQATT, CDR2 SNEGSKA (reference sequence). V gave up 0 bases and J gave up 3 bases, with 15 bases separating them. DNA for the CDR3: TGCAGTGCTAGAGATGAGGCCCACGGGGACAATCAGCCCCAGCATTTT. Its translation is CSARDEAHGDNQPQHF.

This clonotype was recorded a few times. The chain carries TRBV5-6 and TRBJ1-6; D is ambiguous. CDR3 size: 13 residues. Germline-derived CDR1 and CDR2 are SGHDT and YYEEEE. V lost 0 bases to trimming and J lost 11 bases, with 9 bases between them. For the CDR3, the DNA is TGTGCCAGCAGCTTGGCCGTAAATCCACCCCTCCACTTT. Encoded protein: CASSLAVNPPLHF.

The V gene is TRBV15, the J gene TRBJ1-1; D remains unclear. The V end was cut by 4 bases, the J end by 7 bases, with 10 bases between. The CDR3 consists of 12 residues. Germline V gene sequence: CDR1 LNHNV, CDR2 YYDKDF (reference sequence). CDR3 loop: CATSNTPGEAFF. In DNA, the CDR3 is TGTGCCACCAGCAACACCCCCGGTGAAGCTTTCTTT. Complete variable domain (other parts from reference TRBV15 and TRBJ1-1): DAMVIQNPRYQVTQFGKPVTLSCSQTLNHNVMYWYQQKSSQAPKLLFHYYDKDFNNEADTPDNFQSRRPNTSFCFLDIRSPGLGDTAMYLCATSNTPGEAFFGQGTRLTVV.

This sequence joins TRBV6-5 and TRBJ2-7, with D perhaps matching TRBD2 (6 bases). Trimming removed 6 bases at V and 0 bases at J, with 15 bases between. The CDR3 is 15 amino acids. The germline V gene has CDR1 MNHEY and CDR2 SVGAGI. The CDR3 is CASSPTRGNSYEQYF. DNA of the CDR3: TGTGCCAGCAGCCCCACCCGGGGGAACTCCTACGAGCAGTACTTC.

The genes are TRBV7-2 and TRBJ2-5, with a possible D match to TRBD2 (5 bases). The germline V gene has CDR1 SGHTA and CDR2 FQGNSA. Trimming shortened V by 6 bases and J by 5 bases, and 13 bases separated the two germline ends. The CDR3 is made up of 13 amino acids. This chain's CDR3 is CASRPTSYETQYF. DNA of the CDR3: TGTGCCAGCAGGCCTACTAGTTACGAGACCCAGTACTTC.

CDR3 sequence: CASSGAGRSNQPQHF. The DNA of the CDR3 is TGTGCCAGCAGTGGAGCAGGGAGGTCCAATCAGCCCCAGCATTTT. V gene TRBV2 combines with J gene TRBJ1-5; D is possibly TRBD1 (5 bases). Germline V gene sequence: CDR1 SNHLY, CDR2 FYNNEI. The CDR3 is 15 amino acids. V gave up 4 bases and J gave up 3 bases, with 13 bases separating them.

The chain recombines TRBV7-9 with TRBJ1-6; 7 bases agree with TRBD1. The germline V gene has CDR1 SEHNR and CDR2 FQNEAQ (reference sequence). This CDR3 is 15 amino acids long. Trimming took 5 bases from V and 10 from J; bases not matched to a gene: 11. The DNA of the CDR3 is TGTGCCAGCAGCGCCGGACAGGAGAAGGGATCACCCCTCCACTTT. Translation gives CASSAGQEKGSPLHF.

This chain joins TRBV5-1 and TRBJ2-1; perhaps TRBD1 as D (5 bases). CDR1 and CDR2 (germline): SGHRS, YFSETQ. Trimming pared 0 bases from V and 10 bases from J, leaving 8 bases between. The CDR3 contains 12 residues. The CDR3 sequence is CASSLGAGEQFF. The CDR3 nucleotides read TGCGCCAGCAGCTTGGGGGCAGGGGAGCAGTTCTTC. Combining the CDR3 with reference TRBV5-1 and TRBJ2-1 gives the whole variable domain KAGVTQTPRYLIKTRGQQVTLSCSPISGHRSVSWYQQTPGQGLQFLFEYFSETQRNKGNFPGRFSGRQFSNSRSEMNVSTLELGDSALYLCASSLGAGEQFFGPGTRLTVL.

The chain couples TRBV15 to TRBJ1-1, with 8 bases fitting TRBD1. The CDR3 spans 12 residues. Germline V gives CDR1 LNHNV, CDR2 YYDKDF (reference sequence). The trim removed 3 bases at V and 11 bases at J, leaving 5 bases unmatched. The CDR3 sequence is CATSSLQGAAFF. DNA for the CDR3: TGTGCCACCAGCAGTCTCCAGGGGGCGGCTTTCTTT. The complete variable domain, with remaining parts taken from reference TRBV15 and TRBJ1-1, reads DAMVIQNPRYQVTQFGKPVTLSCSQTLNHNVMYWYQQKSSQAPKLLFHYYDKDFNNEADTPDNFQSRRPNTSFCFLDIRSPGLGDTAMYLCATSSLQGAAFFGQGTRLTVV.

This rearrangement joins TRBV19 to TRBJ2-7; possibly TRBD1 for D (5 bases). Germline CDR1 reads LNHDA; CDR2 reads SQIVND (reference sequence). V was pared by 6 bases and J by 0 bases, with 12 bases between. The CDR3 consists of 14 residues. The CDR3 DNA follows: TGTGCCAGTAGACTGACAGTGAACTCCTACGAGCAGTACTTC. It specifies CASRLTVNSYEQYF.

This sequence joins TRBV29-1 and TRBJ2-2; D is possibly TRBD1 or TRBD2 (5 bases each). This CDR3 spans 14 amino acids. V lost 4 bases to trimming and J lost 3 bases, with 12 bases between them. Germline V lookup: CDR1 SQVTM, CDR2 ANQGSEA. The CDR3 loop is CSVVWRGDTGELFF. The CDR3 DNA follows: TGCAGCGTTGTTTGGCGAGGGGACACCGGGGAGCTGTTTTTT.